Listed below are T cell receptor beta chains from one sample, sequenced in a study of OX40 agonist ivuxolimab in advanced cancers. The data were produced by immunoSEQ multiplex PCR, yet TCRdb's version contains in-frame clones alone and is incomplete. The table has about 83,000 clones, over 80% seen once; the top ten hold 7% to 9.5%. The sample consisted of CD4+ or CD8+ T cells sorted from blood, taken in a trial of the OX40 agonist ivuxolimab. The source is an adult with an advanced solid tumor such as melanoma, head and neck, liver or kidney cancer. Each CDR3 is given with its conserved first and last residue. A D gene is named only where the DNA matches it firmly. Size is omitted from some rows. Given values are once, few, many or a class for expanded clones.

TRBV27	.	TRBJ2-2	.	TGTGCCAGCAGTTTATGGGTCGGGTCAGAACCCGGGGAGCTGTTTTTT	CASSLWVGSEPGELFF
TRBV5-1	.	TRBJ2-7	.	TGCGCCAGCAGCTCGGGGGCGAACTCCTACGAGCAGTACTTC	CASSSGANSYEQYF
TRBV30	.	TRBJ2-3	TRBD2	TGTGCCTGGCGAGCGGGGGTGGGAGATACGCAGTATTTT	CAWRAGVGDTQYF
TRBV5-1	.	TRBJ2-7	TRBD2	TGCGCCAGCAGCTTATTCGGGGGGAGTCCCTACGAGCAGTACTTC	CASSLFGGSPYEQYF
TRBV11-2	few	TRBJ1-5	.	TGTGCCAGCAGCTATCAGGGTGCTAGCAATCAGCCCCAGCATTTT	CASSYQGASNQPQHF
TRBV7-9	.	TRBJ2-5	.	TGTGCCAGCAGCCCCCCCAGGCGCGAGACCCAGTACTTC	CASSPPRRETQYF
TRBV27	.	TRBJ1-5	TRBD1	TGTGCCAGCAGCAGGGGGTTGTATCAGCCCCAGCATTTT	CASSRGLYQPQHF
TRBV10-3	.	TRBJ1-5	.	TGTGCCATCAGTGACGGGGGTCAGCCCCAGCATTTT	CAISDGGQPQHF
TRBV6-5	.	TRBJ2-2	.	TGTGCCAGCACCGGGGGTACGACCGGGGAGCTGTTTTTT	CASTGGTTGELFF
TRBV6-5	.	TRBJ2-5	TRBD1	TGTGCCAGCAGTTTGGACAGGGCCCAAGAGACCCAGTACTTC	CASSLDRAQETQYF
TRBV27	.	TRBJ1-1	.	TGTGCCAGCAGTTTATTAGGGAGTATGAACACTGAAGCTTTCTTT	CASSLLGSMNTEAFF
TRBV6-6	.	TRBJ1-1	.	TGTGCCAGCAGACCCCTGACGGACGTGAACACTGAAGCTTTCTTT	CASRPLTDVNTEAFF
TRBV10-1	.	TRBJ2-7	TRBD1	TGCGCCAGCAGTGATGGGACAGACTTCTACGAGCAGTACTTC	CASSDGTDFYEQYF
TRBV25-1	.	TRBJ2-7	.	TGTGCCAGCAGTAGCCGGGACGGACCCTACGAGCAGTACTTC	CASSSRDGPYEQYF
TRBV19	.	TRBJ2-7	.	TGTGCCAGTAGTAGGCAGGGGATTTTGGAGCAGTACTTC	CASSRQGILEQYF
TRBV6-4	.	TRBJ2-3	.	TGTGCCAGCAGTCGACAGGGCACAGATACGCAGTATTTT	CASSRQGTDTQYF
TRBV6-6	.	TRBJ1-1	.	TGTGCCAGCAGGGGGCGATGGCCTGAAGCTTTCTTT	CASRGRWPEAFF
TRBV6-6	.	TRBJ2-1	.	TGTGCCAGCAGTTACGGGGCTCGGGCAGCCAATGAGCAGTTCTTC	CASSYGARAANEQFF
TRBV25-1	.	TRBJ2-7	TRBD2	TGTGCCAGCAGTGAAGGGGGAGGGCCCTACGAGCAGTACTTC	CASSEGGGPYEQYF
TRBV4-1	.	TRBJ2-3	.	TGCGCCAGCAGCCAAGAACCGCCAGATACGCAGTATTTT	CASSQEPPDTQYF
TRBV4-1	.	TRBJ1-1	.	TGCGCCAGCAGCCCCACCATTGGAAGCACTGAAGCTTTCTTT	CASSPTIGSTEAFF
TRBV28	few	TRBJ2-7	.	TGTGCCAGCAGCCGACGATCAGGGGGGGCGTCCTACGAGCAGTACTTC	CASSRRSGGASYEQYF
TRBV15	.	TRBJ2-2	.	TGTGCCACCAGCAGAGATAGGGGCCGGGGCACCGGGGAGCTGTTTTTT	CATSRDRGRGTGELFF
TRBV28	.	TRBJ2-7	TRBD1	TGTGCCAGCCGCCGAGACAGGGTCGAGCAGTACTTC	CASRRDRVEQYF
TRBV6-1	.	TRBJ1-1	.	TGTGCCAGCATTGAAGGGGCTGGGATAGCTTTCTTT	CASIEGAGIAFF
TRBV27	.	TRBJ2-3	TRBD2	TGTGCCAGCAGTGCCGGGACTAGTGAGTTAGATACGCAGTATTTT	CASSAGTSELDTQYF
TRBV29-1	.	TRBJ2-3	.	TGCAGCGTTCGGCTGGGGTGGAGGGTAGATACGCAGTATTTT	CSVRLGWRVDTQYF
TRBV6-4	.	TRBJ2-3	.	TGTGCCAGCAGTGACGGGACTTCCAACGGAGATACGCAGTATTTT	CASSDGTSNGDTQYF
TRBV6-5	many	TRBJ2-2	.	TGTGCCAGCAGTTACGGCACCGGGGAGCTGTTTTTT	CASSYGTGELFF
TRBV11-2	.	TRBJ2-7	.	TGTGCCAGCAGCTTAGGCAGGGAATACGAGCAGTACTTC	CASSLGREYEQYF
TRBV29-1	.	TRBJ1-1	.	TGCAGCGTTGAGAAAGTTGAAGCTTTCTTT	CSVEKVEAFF
TRBV30	once	TRBJ1-2	TRBD1	TGTGCCTGGGAGACCGGGACAGGGATTAACTATGGCTACACCTTC	CAWETGTGINYGYTF